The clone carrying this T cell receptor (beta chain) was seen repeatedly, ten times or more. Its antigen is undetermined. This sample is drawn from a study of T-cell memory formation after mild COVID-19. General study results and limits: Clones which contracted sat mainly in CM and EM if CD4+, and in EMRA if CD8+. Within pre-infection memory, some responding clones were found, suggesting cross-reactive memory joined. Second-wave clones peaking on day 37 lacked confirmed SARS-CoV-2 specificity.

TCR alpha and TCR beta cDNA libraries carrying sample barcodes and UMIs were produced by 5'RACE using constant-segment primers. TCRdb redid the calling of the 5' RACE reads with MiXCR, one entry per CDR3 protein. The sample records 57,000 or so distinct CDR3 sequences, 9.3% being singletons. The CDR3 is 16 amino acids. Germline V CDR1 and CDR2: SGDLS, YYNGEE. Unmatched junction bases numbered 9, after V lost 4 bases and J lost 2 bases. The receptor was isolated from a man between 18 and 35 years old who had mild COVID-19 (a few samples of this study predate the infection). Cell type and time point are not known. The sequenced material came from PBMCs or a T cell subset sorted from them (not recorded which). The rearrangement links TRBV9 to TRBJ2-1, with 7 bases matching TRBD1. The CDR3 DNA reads TGTGCCAGCAGCCGATCAAACAGGGGCACCTACAATGAGCAGTTCTTC. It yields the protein CASSRSNRGTYNEQFF.